This T cell receptor (beta chain) was found in a study of Ad26.COV2.S vaccination and SARS-CoV-2 variants. Across the study: Donor participated within the Ad26.COV2.S arm of the COV1001 trial. Once or twice, 56 days apart, Ad26.COV2.S was delivered intramuscularly.

Sequenced by immunoSEQ multiplex PCR; TCRdb stores in-frame clones only, minus some. Here the sample spans a few hundred thousand clones, roughly 90% being singletons. CDR1 and CDR2 from the germline V gene are SGHRS and YFSETQ. The CDR3 runs to 15 residues. The V and J ends lost 0 bases and 1 base respectively, with 8 bases between them. Treatment defined: 19 received Ad26.COV2.S at low or high dose, single or two shots; about 5 received placebo; per-sample allocation not given. Samples analyzed were those drawn on day 63 after the first vaccine or placebo injection. The shot given was an Ad26 vector that makes Wuhan-strain SARS-CoV-2 spike.

Sequenced material: peripheral blood, taken in a trial of Ad26.COV2.S vaccine versus placebo. The genes are TRBV5-1 and TRBJ1-3, with D hard to call. This clonotype was sampled from a person aged 18 to 65 who received the Ad26.COV2.S COVID-19 vaccine or a placebo. CDR3 loop: CASSLGSGSGNTIYF. The CDR3 DNA follows: TGCGCCAGCAGCTTGGGGAGTGGATCTGGAAACACCATATATTTT. Drawing the rest from reference TRBV5-1 and TRBJ1-3, the complete variable domain is KAGVTQTPRYLIKTRGQQVTLSCSPISGHRSVSWYQQTPGQGLQFLFEYFSETQRNKGNFPGRFSGRQFSNSRSEMNVSTLELGDSALYLCASSLGSGSGNTIYFGEGSWLTVV.